These 17 T cell receptor beta chains share one sample of origin, sequenced in a study of regulatory T cells in long-lasting Graves disease. This sample's time point: newly diagnosed GD, antithyroid drugs for less than 3 months. Researchers made the TCR library from RNA that was extracted from PBMCs. In building TCR beta libraries, iRepertoire HTBI primers were used together with Arm-PCR of CDR3 regions. MiXCR was run by TCRdb on the multiplex PCR reads, yielding one entry per CDR3 protein. The sample shows about 350,000 distinct CDR3 sequences, over 15% of them seen only once. The sample was also reused in another study, on T cells in Graves' hyperthyroidism and ophthalmopathy.

The material sequenced was peripheral blood mononuclear cells (PBMCs), taken at new diagnosis, from a patient treated with antithyroid drugs. These receptors originate from a man aged 40-49 years with Graves disease.

The rearrangement links TRBV2 to TRBJ2-1; no clear D gene. The germline V gene has CDR1 SNHLY and CDR2 FYNNEI. This CDR3 region has 16 residues. The germline V and J ends were trimmed by 3 bases and 0 bases, with 12 bases remaining between them. Written as DNA, the CDR3 is TGTGCCAGCAGTGATAGGTCATCGAGCTCCTACAATGAGCAGTTCTTC. Encoded protein: CASSDRSSSSYNEQFF.

This clonotype was counted many times. The rearrangement links TRBV2 to TRBJ2-7; D unclear. CDR1 and CDR2 from the germline V gene are SNHLY and FYNNEI. V was shortened by 3 bases and J by 4 bases, with 7 bases between the two germline ends. The CDR3 has 12 residues. This CDR3 reads CASSEGAYEQYF. CDR3 coding DNA: TGTGCCAGCAGTGAGGGCGCTTACGAGCAGTACTTC.

This clonotype was counted many times. The chain employs TRBV6-9 and TRBJ1-3; D unclear. Germline CDR1 MNHGY, CDR2 SVAAGI. CDR3 size: 16 residues. The germline V and J ends were trimmed by 4 bases and 0 bases, with 13 bases remaining between them. CDR3 amino acids: CASSFWGRGSGNTIYF. The CDR3 nucleotides are TGTGCCAGCAGTTTTTGGGGAAGAGGCTCTGGAAACACCATATATTTT.

The chain links TRBV6-1 to TRBJ1-1; 9 bases fit TRBD1. V dropped 5 bases and J dropped 3; count of bases not matched to a gene: 4. Per the germline V gene, CDR1 is MNHNS and CDR2 is SASEGT. The CDR3 has 14 residues. CDR3 nucleotide sequence: TGTGCCAGCAGTCCAACAGGGGGCTACACTGAAGCTTTCTTT. It specifies CASSPTGGYTEAFF.

This clonotype was seen at least ten times. The CDR3 DNA follows: TGCGCCAGCAGCATGGGAACCCGGGGGGACTTCTCGTACAATGAGCAGTTCTTC. This translates into CASSMGTRGDFSYNEQFF. This sequence joins TRBV5-1 and TRBJ2-1; the match to TRBD2 covers 7 bases. The CDR3 is 18 residues long. The germline V gene encodes CDR1 SGHRS and CDR2 YFSETQ. The trim removed 4 bases at V and 4 bases at J, leaving 17 bases unmatched.

The chain uses TRBV20-1 and TRBJ2-5, with TRBD2 as a possible D gene (5 bases). From germline, CDR1 is DFQATT and CDR2 SNEGSKA (reference sequence). The length of the CDR3 is 13 residues. V shed 3 bases and J shed 5 bases, with 13 bases lying between them. The CDR3 is CSASEGPRETQYF. CDR3 DNA sequence: TGCAGTGCTAGCGAGGGCCCCCGGGAGACCCAGTACTTC.

This clonotype was observed many times. The CDR3 sequence is CASSHRTGQGSEQYF. CDR3 nucleotide sequence: TGTGCCAGCAGTCATCGGACGGGACAGGGGAGCGAGCAGTACTTC. The gene calls are TRBV27 and TRBJ2-7; 10 bases align to TRBD1. The CDR3 totals 15 residues. Per the germline V gene, CDR1 is MNHEY and CDR2 is SMNVEV (reference sequence). After removal of 5 bases from V and 6 bases from J, the junction contained 10 bases not matched to a gene.

Only a few counts were recorded for this clonotype. CDR3 amino acids: CASNPGLAVSGANVLTF. In nucleotides, the CDR3 is TGCGCCAGCAACCCGGGACTAGCGGTTTCTGGGGCCAACGTCCTGACTTTC. The chain employs TRBV4-3 and TRBJ2-6, with 11 bases that match TRBD2. The CDR3 is 17 residues long. Looked up from germline, CDR1 is LGHNA and CDR2 is YSLEER. J gave up 1 base and V 7 bases, and 6 bases lay outside the gene matches.

In its sample, this clonotype was seen many times. The V gene is TRBV12-3 or TRBV12-4, the J gene TRBJ2-7, with a weak D call TRBD1 (5 bases). This CDR3 is built from 16 residues. Trimming cost V 6 bases and J 0 bases, with 18 bases left between them. The DNA of the CDR3 is TGTGCCAGCAGCCCAGGGTGGGGCGTCCTCTCCTACGAGCAGTACTTC. It codes for CASSPGWGVLSYEQYF.

This clonotype appeared many times. V is TRBV2 and J is TRBJ2-4; D is unresolved. Trimming pared 7 bases from V and 2 bases from J, leaving 9 bases between. CDR1 is SNHLY, CDR2 FYNNEI, per germline. This CDR3 contains 13 residues. The CDR3 sequence: CASKGWTKNIQYF. The DNA of the CDR3 is TGTGCCAGCAAGGGTTGGACCAAAAACATTCAGTACTTC.

This clonotype was found many times. The V gene is TRBV28, the J gene TRBJ2-1; TRBD2 aligns across 8 bases. CDR1 and CDR2 (germline): MDHEN, SYDVKM. V was pared by 7 bases and J by 0 bases, with 8 bases of the junction left unmatched. The CDR3 has 16 residues. The DNA for the CDR3 is TGTGCCAGCACCCCCCGGGGGGGGGGCTCCTACAATGAGCAGTTCTTC. It translates to CASTPRGGGSYNEQFF.

This clonotype was seen ten or more times. CDR3 nucleotide sequence: TGTGCCAGCACCAGCCTAATGGCCAACGTCCTGACTTTC. It specifies CASTSLMANVLTF. The rearrangement links TRBV27 to TRBJ2-6; D not certain. V was clipped by 7 bases and J by 6 bases, with 10 bases between them. The CDR3 length is 13 residues. Germline V gene lookup returns CDR1 MNHEY and CDR2 SMNVEV (reference sequence).

This clonotype has a count of ten or more. CDR3 bases: TGTGCCACCTTTATCTTCACAGGGGTTAGCAATCAGCCCCAGCATTTT. It translates to CATFIFTGVSNQPQHF. The chain uses TRBV6-1 and TRBJ1-5; 7 bases line up with TRBD1. The germline V gene encodes CDR1 MNHNS and CDR2 SASEGT. V gave up 10 bases and J gave up 0 bases; unmatched junction bases: 12. CDR3 size: 16 residues.

This clonotype was recorded at least ten times. This rearrangement joins TRBV11-3 to TRBJ2-1, with TRBD1 as a possible D gene (5 bases). The CDR3 consists of 16 residues. Germline lookup yields CDR1 SGHNT and CDR2 YENEEA. Between the trimmed V and J ends, which lost 2 bases and 0 bases, there was a span of 11 bases. Here the CDR3 reads CASSLQGSSSYNEQFF. DNA of the CDR3: TGTGCCAGCAGCTTACAGGGTAGTAGCTCCTACAATGAGCAGTTCTTC.

The sample holds a few counts of this clonotype. The rearrangement links TRBV12-3 or TRBV12-4 to TRBJ1-5; possible D gene TRBD1, 6 bases. V lost 1 base and J 5 bases, leaving 12 bases between the germline ends. The CDR3 is 15 amino acids. CDR3 loop: CASSLGRRGDQPQHF. The CDR3 nucleotides read TGTGCCAGCAGTTTAGGGCGCAGGGGAGATCAGCCCCAGCATTTT.

This clonotype was seen a few times. The chain has TRBV6-1 and TRBJ2-7; TRBD1 is a possible D gene (5 bases). The germline CDR1 and CDR2 sequences are MNHNS and SASEGT. V was trimmed by 5 bases and J by 2 bases, leaving 13 bases between them. This CDR3 has 14 residues. The CDR3 is CASSQGLGPYEQYF. DNA for the CDR3: TGTGCCAGCAGTCAGGGCCTTGGACCCTACGAGCAGTACTTC.

This clonotype appeared many times. The gene calls are TRBV7-3 and TRBJ2-5; the match to TRBD2 covers 11 bases. V trimming: 5 bases; J trimming: 4 bases; junction bases outside the gene matches: 12. CDR1 SGHTA and CDR2 FQGTGA come from the germline V gene. The CDR3 has 17 residues. Here the CDR3 reads CASSPGLVSGGGETQYF. The DNA of the CDR3 is TGTGCCAGCAGCCCAGGTCTCGTTAGCGGGGGGGGAGAGACCCAGTACTTC.